A selection of T cell receptor beta chains follows, all from one sample in a study of cytomegalovirus exposure and HLA in healthy donors. Profiled with immunoSEQ multiplex PCR; TCRdb holds only in-frame clones, not every one. Of about 160,000 clones detected, 75% to 80% appear once; the ten largest clones hold approximately 3.1%. Material: PBMCs. Every receptor here comes from a woman aged 40 to 50 in good health and CMV-seronegative. Both conserved end residues are part of each CDR3. Fields, in order: J gene, clone size, D gene, V gene, CDR3 DNA, CDR3 protein. D genes are given only for firm matches. Clone size, where shown, is once, few, many, or a class for clones that have expanded.

J: TRBJ1-5; size: -; D: TRBD1; V: TRBV28; DNA: TGTGCCAGCATGAGACAGGGAATACAGCCCCAGCATTTT; CDR3: CASMRQGIQPQHF
J: TRBJ1-3; size: -; D: -; V: TRBV5-6; DNA: TGTGCCAGCAGCTGGCAACAGGGAAACACCATATATTTT; CDR3: CASSWQQGNTIYF
J: TRBJ2-4; size: -; D: TRBD2; V: TRBV6-1; DNA: TGTGCCAGCAGTGAAGGGGGGGGAAGAGCCAAAAACATTCAGTACTTC; CDR3: CASSEGGGRAKNIQYF
J: TRBJ2-1; size: -; D: TRBD1; V: TRBV15; DNA: TGTGCCACCAGCAGCCCCGGGACAGGGGGTAACAATGAGCAGTTCTTC; CDR3: CATSSPGTGGNNEQFF
J: TRBJ2-2; size: -; D: -; V: TRBV14; DNA: TGTGCCAGCAGCGTACAGGCCCCCGGGGAGCTGTTTTTT; CDR3: CASSVQAPGELFF
J: TRBJ1-2; size: once; D: -; V: TRBV6-5; DNA: TGTGCCAGCAGGAGGGCCCAAACGGAGGGTGGCTACACCTTC; CDR3: CASRRAQTEGGYTF
J: TRBJ2-7; size: -; D: -; V: TRBV7-2; DNA: TGTGCCAGCAGCTTAGAGGCAGGATGGGGCCCGAGCGAGCAGTACTTC; CDR3: CASSLEAGWGPSEQYF
J: TRBJ1-5; size: -; D: TRBD1; V: TRBV28; DNA: TGTGCCAGCAGTTTATGGGTGGGGACAGGCGGTCAGCCCCAGCATTTT; CDR3: CASSLWVGTGGQPQHF
J: TRBJ1-1; size: -; D: TRBD1; V: TRBV5-1; DNA: TGCGCCAGCAGCTTGTCCCCGGGACAGGGTATGAACACTGAAGCTTTCTTT; CDR3: CASSLSPGQGMNTEAFF
J: TRBJ1-6; size: -; D: -; V: TRBV5-1; DNA: TGCGCCAGCAGCCTTGAGGGCCAGGAAAATTCACCCCTCCACTTT; CDR3: CASSLEGQENSPLHF
J: TRBJ1-3; size: -; D: -; V: TRBV5-1; DNA: TGCGCCAGCAGCATGGTCGGTGGAAACACCATATATTTT; CDR3: CASSMVGGNTIYF
J: TRBJ1-6; size: few; D: -; V: TRBV27; DNA: TGTGCCAGCAGTCCCTATGGCAGAGACTTTAATTCACCCCTCCACTTT; CDR3: CASSPYGRDFNSPLHF
J: TRBJ2-1; size: -; D: -; V: TRBV6-1; DNA: TGTGCCAGCGAAACCGGCCCCCGGGATGAGCAGTTCTTC; CDR3: CASETGPRDEQFF
J: TRBJ1-4; size: -; D: TRBD1; V: TRBV5-1; DNA: TGCGCCACTTCCCCGGGACAGGGGGCGCGGGAAAAACTGTTTTTT; CDR3: CATSPGQGAREKLFF
J: TRBJ2-6; size: -; D: TRBD2; V: TRBV5-1; DNA: TGCGCCAGCAGCCTCGGTGGGAGGGACCGGTCTGGGGCCAACGTCCTGACTTTC; CDR3: CASSLGGRDRSGANVLTF
J: TRBJ1-3; size: -; D: -; V: TRBV14; DNA: TGTGCCAGCAGCCACCGAGACTCTGGAAACACCATATATTTT; CDR3: CASSHRDSGNTIYF
J: TRBJ1-1; size: -; D: -; V: TRBV7-2; DNA: TGTGCCAGCACCCGGTATACTGAAGCTTTCTTT; CDR3: CASTRYTEAFF
J: TRBJ2-1; size: -; D: TRBD2; V: TRBV10-2; DNA: TGCGCCAGCAGTGAGTCGCCCCACGATAGCGGGTACTACAATGAGCAGTTCTTC; CDR3: CASSESPHDSGYYNEQFF
J: TRBJ2-7; size: -; D: -; V: TRBV11-3; DNA: TGTGCCAGCAGCCCTGCCGGACAAGGAAAGTACGAGCAGTACTTC; CDR3: CASSPAGQGKYEQYF
J: TRBJ2-5; size: -; D: -; V: TRBV10-3; DNA: TGTGCCATCAGTGGGACTCTACAAGAGACCCAGTACTTC; CDR3: CAISGTLQETQYF
J: TRBJ1-5; size: -; D: -; V: TRBV6-6; DNA: TGTGCCAGCCGACCAGGGGTAAGCAATCAGCCCCAGCATTTT; CDR3: CASRPGVSNQPQHF
J: TRBJ2-6; size: -; D: TRBD1; V: TRBV10-2; DNA: TGCGCCAGCAGTGATACAGGGGCCGGGGCCAACGTCCTGACTTTC; CDR3: CASSDTGAGANVLTF
J: TRBJ1-4; size: -; D: TRBD1; V: TRBV5-1; DNA: TGCGCCAGCAGCCCGGACAGGGGGAGGAGAGATAATGAAAAACTGTTTTTT; CDR3: CASSPDRGRRDNEKLFF
J: TRBJ1-1; size: few; D: TRBD1; V: TRBV6-5; DNA: TGTGCCAGCGGGGACAGACCGAACACTGAAGCTTTCTTT; CDR3: CASGDRPNTEAFF
J: TRBJ1-6; size: -; D: -; V: TRBV19; DNA: TGTGCCAGTAGTATTGCCACAGCCCAGAATTCACCCCTCCACTTT; CDR3: CASSIATAQNSPLHF
J: TRBJ1-4; size: -; D: -; V: TRBV18; DNA: TGTGCCAGCTCCGCTTCTGTCCAGGGGACTAATGAAAAACTGTTTTTT; CDR3: CASSASVQGTNEKLFF
J: TRBJ2-3; size: -; D: -; V: TRBV18; DNA: TGTGCCAGCTCACTAACGACTACTACCACAGATACGCAGTATTTT; CDR3: CASSLTTTTTDTQYF
J: TRBJ2-3; size: few; D: -; V: TRBV12-2; DNA: TGTGCAAGTCTTCGGGCCGGACTAGCGGGGGGGCCGGATACGCAGTATTTT; CDR3: CASLRAGLAGGPDTQYF
J: TRBJ2-1; size: -; D: -; V: TRBV15; DNA: TGTGCCACCAGCAGAGATCAGCAGGGAAGCAATGAGCAGTTCTTC; CDR3: CATSRDQQGSNEQFF